The clone carrying this TCR beta chain was detected only a few times. TCRdb processed the RT-PCR reads anew with MiXCR; each CDR3 protein has one entry. The sample records about 680,000 distinct CDR3 sequences, 14% being singletons. The ends were cut back, 4 bases at V and 2 bases at J, with 11 bases in the middle. The CDR3 consists of 14 residues. The germline V gene encodes CDR1 LNHDA and CDR2 SQIVND (reference sequence). The chain is built from TRBV19 and TRBJ2-5; D is possibly TRBD1 (5 bases). The clonotype was recovered from a female donor in good health, serving as a healthy control. Input material: memory CD4+ T cells from blood. The DNA of the CDR3 is TGTGCCAGTAGTAATCTTGACAGACAAGAGACCCAGTACTTC. Translation: CASSNLDRQETQYF. The full variable domain, with the rest looked up from reference TRBV19 and TRBJ2-5, is DGGITQSPKYLFRKEGQNVTLSCEQNLNHDAMYWYRQDPGQGLRLIYYSQIVNDFQKGDIAEGYSVSREKKESFPLTVTSAQKNPTAFYLCASSNLDRQETQYFGPGTRLLVL.